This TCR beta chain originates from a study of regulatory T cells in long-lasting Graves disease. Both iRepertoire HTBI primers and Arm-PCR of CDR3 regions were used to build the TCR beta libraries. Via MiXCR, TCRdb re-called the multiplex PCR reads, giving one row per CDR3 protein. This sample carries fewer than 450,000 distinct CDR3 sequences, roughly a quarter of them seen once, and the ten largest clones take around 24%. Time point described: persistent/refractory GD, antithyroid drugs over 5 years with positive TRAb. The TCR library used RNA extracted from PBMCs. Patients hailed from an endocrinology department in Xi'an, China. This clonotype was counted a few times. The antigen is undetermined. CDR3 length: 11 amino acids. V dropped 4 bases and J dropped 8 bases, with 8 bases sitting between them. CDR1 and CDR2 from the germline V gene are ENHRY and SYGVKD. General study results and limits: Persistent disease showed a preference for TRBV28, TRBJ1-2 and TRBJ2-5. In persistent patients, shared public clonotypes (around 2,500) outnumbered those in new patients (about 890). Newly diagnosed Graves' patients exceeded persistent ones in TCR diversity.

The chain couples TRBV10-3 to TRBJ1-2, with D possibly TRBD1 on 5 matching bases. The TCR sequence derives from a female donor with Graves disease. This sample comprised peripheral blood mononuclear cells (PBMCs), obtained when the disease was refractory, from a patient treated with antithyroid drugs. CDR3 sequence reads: CAISGGDGYTF. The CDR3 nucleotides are TGTGCCATCAGTGGTGGGGACGGCTACACCTTC.